The clone carrying this T cell receptor (beta chain) appeared once. In the same sample, other DNA sequences code for this CDR3. The data originate from a study of blood T cell repertoires in COVID-19. The wider study: COVID-19 samples from acute and convalescent phases originated in the United States, Italy and Spain. Sources were T cells, B-cell-depleted T cells, or PBMCs; the material itself was cDNA or gDNA.

Germline CDR1 and CDR2: MNHNS and SASEGT. V dropped 1 base and J dropped 4 bases, with 11 bases sitting between them. CDR3 length equals 15 residues. Original methodology: Amplification of reference gene primers provided the estimated nucleated cell counts. The assay was immunoSEQ multiplex PCR, and TCRdb's table has in-frame clones only and misses some. V and J calls plus clone size are reproduced from that table; the DNA served to infer D and trimming. In the table there are about 240,000 clones, less than 90% of which are singletons. This receptor was identified in a man in his 60s with acute or convalescent COVID-19. The chain has TRBV6-1 and TRBJ1-5; D is unresolved. Sequenced sample: peripheral blood. In nucleotides, the CDR3 is TGTGCCAGCAGTGAAGGGAGGGTGGGAAATCAGCCCCAGCATTTT. Translated, it gives CASSEGRVGNQPQHF.